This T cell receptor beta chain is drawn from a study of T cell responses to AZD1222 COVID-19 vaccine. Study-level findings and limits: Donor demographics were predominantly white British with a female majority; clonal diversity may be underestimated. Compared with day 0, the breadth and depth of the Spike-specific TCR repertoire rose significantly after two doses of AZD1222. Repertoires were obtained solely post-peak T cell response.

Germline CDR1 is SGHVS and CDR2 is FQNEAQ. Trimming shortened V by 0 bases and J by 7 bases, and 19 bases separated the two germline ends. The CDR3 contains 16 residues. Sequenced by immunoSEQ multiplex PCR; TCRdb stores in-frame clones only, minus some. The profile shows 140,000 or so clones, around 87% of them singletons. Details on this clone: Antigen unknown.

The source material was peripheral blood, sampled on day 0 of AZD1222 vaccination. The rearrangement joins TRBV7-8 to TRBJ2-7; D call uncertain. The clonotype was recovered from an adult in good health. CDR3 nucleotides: TGTGCCAGCAGCTTAGCCTGGCTAGTCACATCTGGAGAGCAGTACTTC. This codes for CASSLAWLVTSGEQYF.